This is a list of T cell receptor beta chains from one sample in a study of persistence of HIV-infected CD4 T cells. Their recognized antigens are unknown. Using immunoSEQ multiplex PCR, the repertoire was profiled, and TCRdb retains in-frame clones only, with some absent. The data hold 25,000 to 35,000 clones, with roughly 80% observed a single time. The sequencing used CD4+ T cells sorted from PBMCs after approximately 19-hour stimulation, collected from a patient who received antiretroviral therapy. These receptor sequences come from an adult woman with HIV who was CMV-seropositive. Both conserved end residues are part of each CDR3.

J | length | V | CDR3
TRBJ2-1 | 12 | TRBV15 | CATSRDGWEQFF
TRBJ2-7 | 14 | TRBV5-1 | CASQISGTSYEQYF
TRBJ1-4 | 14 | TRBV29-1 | CSVDATGSDEKLFF
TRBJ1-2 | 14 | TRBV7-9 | CASSLGHSTYGYTF
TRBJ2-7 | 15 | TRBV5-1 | CASSLDQGNGGEQYF
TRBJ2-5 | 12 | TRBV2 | CARGTASETQYF
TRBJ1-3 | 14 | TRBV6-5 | CASNPGYSGNTIYF
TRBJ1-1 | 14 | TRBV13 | CASSLTGPNTEAFF
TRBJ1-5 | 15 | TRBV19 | CASSIRGGSNQPQHF
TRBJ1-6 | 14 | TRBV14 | CASSQEAWNSPLHF
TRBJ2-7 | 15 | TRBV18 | CASSPGTGVTYEQYF
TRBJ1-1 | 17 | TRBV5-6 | CASSRGELGLLNTEAFF
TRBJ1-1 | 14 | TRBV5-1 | CASSLVAMNTEAFF
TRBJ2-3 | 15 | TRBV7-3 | CASSPNGGFTDTQYF
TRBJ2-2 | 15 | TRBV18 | CASSPGLAGAGELFF
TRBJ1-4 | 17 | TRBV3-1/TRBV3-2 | CASSQVGRGGEREKLFF
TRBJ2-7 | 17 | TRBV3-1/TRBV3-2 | CASSQAPPGRTLYEQYF
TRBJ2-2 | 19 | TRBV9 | CASSAPGLAGGGGTGELFF
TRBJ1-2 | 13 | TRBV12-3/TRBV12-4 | CASSRDKPYGYTF
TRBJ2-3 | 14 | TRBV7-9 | CASSLDTLTDTQYF
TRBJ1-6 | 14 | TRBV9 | CASSVGQGNSPLHF
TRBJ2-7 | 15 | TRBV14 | CASSQGLVTLSEQYF
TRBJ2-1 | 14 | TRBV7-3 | CASSLLGGYNEQFF
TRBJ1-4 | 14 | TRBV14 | CASSQVGSTEKLFF
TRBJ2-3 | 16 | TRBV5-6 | CASSSDTGSSTDTQYF
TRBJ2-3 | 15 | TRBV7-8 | CASSFFQVDTDTQYF
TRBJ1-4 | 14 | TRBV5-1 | CASSDGTGYEKLFF
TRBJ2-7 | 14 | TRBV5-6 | CASRRIQSPYEQYF
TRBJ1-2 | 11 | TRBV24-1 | CATSELYGYTF
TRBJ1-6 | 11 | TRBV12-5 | CASQGNSPLHF
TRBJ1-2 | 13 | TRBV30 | CAWRWGLTYGYTF
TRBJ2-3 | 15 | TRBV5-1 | CASSLRGTDTDTQYF
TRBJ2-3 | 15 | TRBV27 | CASRKVGGGTDTQYF
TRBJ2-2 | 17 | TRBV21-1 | CASSKTMALTNTGELFF
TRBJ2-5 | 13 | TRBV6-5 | CASEKAGQETQYF
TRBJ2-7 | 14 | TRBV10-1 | CASSRGLSSYEQYF
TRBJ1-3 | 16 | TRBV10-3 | CAISGTQGRSGNTIYF
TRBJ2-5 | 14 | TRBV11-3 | CASSLGQREETQYF
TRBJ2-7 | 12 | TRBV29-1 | CSARGQIDEQYF
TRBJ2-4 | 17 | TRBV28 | CASSSFGGRGTKNIQYF
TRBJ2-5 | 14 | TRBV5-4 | CASRQPGDVETQYF
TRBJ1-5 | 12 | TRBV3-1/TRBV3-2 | CASSQKDQPQHF
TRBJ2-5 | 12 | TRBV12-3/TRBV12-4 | CASSRSWETQYF
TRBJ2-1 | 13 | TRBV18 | CASSPSSYNEQFF
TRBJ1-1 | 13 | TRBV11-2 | CASSLQRNTEAFF
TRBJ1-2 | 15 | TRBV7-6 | CASSPGQGMDYGYTF
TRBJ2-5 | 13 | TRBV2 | CASKRTEAETQYF
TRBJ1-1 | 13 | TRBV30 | CAGLGSANTEAFF
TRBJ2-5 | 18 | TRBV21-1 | CASSKRLAGGIGQETQYF
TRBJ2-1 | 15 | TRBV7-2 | CASSLARAYYNEQFF
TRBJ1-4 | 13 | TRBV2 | CASSAGRTEKLFF
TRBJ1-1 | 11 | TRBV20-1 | CSARDYPRAFF
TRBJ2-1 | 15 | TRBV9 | CASSVGVERGNEQFF
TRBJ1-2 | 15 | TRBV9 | CASSVDAGFGYGYTF
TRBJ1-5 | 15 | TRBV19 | CASSISGTTNQPQHF